These 20 T cell receptor beta chains were all obtained from the same sample, sequenced in a study of T cells in Graves' hyperthyroidism and ophthalmopathy. Amplification of TCR beta CDR3 regions used RNA as the template. The HTBI set primed first-round TCR CDR3 RT-PCR. TCRdb re-derived calls from the multiplex PCR reads in MiXCR, one entry per CDR3 protein. The sample records 480,000 or so distinct CDR3 sequences, approximately 15% being singletons. Sequences were obtained from blood. The receptors shown here come from a young woman with Graves' hyperthyroidism.

There are many counts of this clonotype. The chain combines TRBV24-1 with TRBJ2-3; possible D gene TRBD1, 6 bases. CDR1 and CDR2 from the germline V gene are KGHDR and SFDVKD. The CDR3 sequence is 15 residues long. The V end lost 6 bases, the J end lost 5 bases, and 17 bases lay between the germline ends. CDR3 in amino acids: CATSRRQGRRDTQYF. The CDR3 DNA reads TGTGCCACCAGTCGGCGGCAGGGGCGGAGAGATACGCAGTATTTT.

V and J are TRBV7-2 and TRBJ1-5, with D uncertain. Germline values: CDR1 SGHTA, CDR2 FQGNSA. Trimming cost V 5 bases and J 3 bases, with 8 bases left between them. The CDR3 is 13 amino acids. The CDR3 here is CASSPWPNQPQHF. The CDR3 nucleotides are TGTGCCAGCAGCCCCTGGCCCAATCAGCCCCAGCATTTT.

This clonotype was counted many times. The CDR3 reads CATSDFPGASNQPQHF. The CDR3 nucleotides read TGTGCCACCAGTGATTTTCCAGGAGCCAGCAATCAGCCCCAGCATTTT. V and J are TRBV24-1 and TRBJ1-5; unclear D gene. CDR3 length: 16 amino acids. V lost 1 base, J lost 1 base, and 10 bases lay in between. Per germline, CDR1 KGHDR and CDR2 SFDVKD.

This clonotype was found a few times. V is TRBV20-1 and J is TRBJ2-6; 12 nucleotides line up with TRBD2. V gave up 4 bases and J gave up 1 base; unmatched junction bases: 5. The V gene's germline CDR1 is DFQATT and CDR2 SNEGSKA (reference sequence). The length of the CDR3 is 17 residues. The CDR3 sequence is CSATPTSGRSGANVLTF. CDR3 nucleotides: TGCAGTGCTACCCCGACTAGCGGGAGATCTGGGGCCAACGTCCTGACTTTC.

This clonotype was found many times. The chain links TRBV12-3 or TRBV12-4 to TRBJ1-5; unclear D gene. V gave up 4 bases and J gave up 5 bases, with 9 bases separating them. This CDR3 comprises 13 residues. The CDR3 DNA sequence: TGTGCCAGCAGTTGGAAGGAGGATCAGCCCCAGCATTTT. It encodes CASSWKEDQPQHF.

This clonotype appeared many times. V gene TRBV7-9 combines with J gene TRBJ2-3; 13 bases are shared with TRBD2. This CDR3 region has 18 residues. V lost 5 bases to trimming and J lost 4 bases; unmatched junction nucleotides: 12. Germline V gene data show CDR1 as SEHNR and CDR2 as FQNEAQ (reference sequence). CDR3 in amino acids: CASSARRAGTSGADTQYF. In DNA, the CDR3 is TGTGCCAGCAGCGCCCGAAGGGCCGGGACTAGCGGGGCAGATACGCAGTATTTT.

At least ten counts were recorded for this clonotype. The V gene is TRBV11-3, the J gene TRBJ2-1; TRBD1 agrees at 9 bases. CDR1 and CDR2 (germline): SGHNT, YENEEA. V lost 7 bases to trimming and J lost 3 bases; unmatched junction nucleotides: 4. The CDR3 spans 14 residues. Written as DNA, the CDR3 is TGTGCCAGCAAGGGGACAGGGCTCTACAATGAGCAGTTCTTC. Residues: CASKGTGLYNEQFF.

Ten or more counts support this clonotype. V usage is TRBV5-1 and J usage is TRBJ2-3, with TRBD2 matching 12 bases. CDR3 length equals 19 residues. CDR1 SGHRS and CDR2 YFSETQ come from the germline V gene. The V segment lost 4 bases and the J segment 4 bases; nucleotides outside the gene matches: 16. CDR3 nucleotides: TGCGCCAGCAGCGTTGTCAGACTAGCGGGAGAAGGTTTCGCAGATACGCAGTATTTT. Its translation: CASSVVRLAGEGFADTQYF. The full variable domain, its missing parts supplied by reference TRBV5-1 and TRBJ2-3, is KAGVTQTPRYLIKTRGQQVTLSCSPISGHRSVSWYQQTPGQGLQFLFEYFSETQRNKGNFPGRFSGRQFSNSRSEMNVSTLELGDSALYLCASSVVRLAGEGFADTQYFGPGTRLTVL.

This clonotype showed up many times. The chain carries TRBV5-1 and TRBJ1-2; 12 bases are shared with TRBD1. J lost 6 bases, V lost 0 bases, and 6 bases had no gene match. The CDR3 is 16 residues long. CDR1 is SGHRS, CDR2 YFSETQ, per germline. The CDR3 region has the DNA TGCGCCAGCAGCTTGGATGCCGGGACAGGGGGCGATGGCTACACCTTC. It yields the protein CASSLDAGTGGDGYTF.

The chain links TRBV20-1 to TRBJ2-1, with 12 nucleotides matching TRBD2. With 1 base clipped from V and 12 bases from J, the junction kept 16 bases outside the gene matches. This CDR3 contains 17 residues. Per germline, CDR1 DFQATT and CDR2 SNEGSKA (reference sequence). The chain's CDR3 is CSARGRPLAGGRIVQFF. CDR3 sequence (DNA): TGCAGTGCTAGAGGGAGACCCCTAGCGGGAGGGCGAATAGTGCAGTTCTTC.

This clonotype was recorded at least ten times. V usage is TRBV29-1 and J usage is TRBJ2-5, with 14 bases that match TRBD2. The trim removed 2 bases at V and 5 bases at J, leaving 4 bases unmatched. The CDR3 has 15 residues. Per germline, CDR1 SQVTM and CDR2 ANQGSEA. The CDR3 protein is CSVERTSGRSETQYF. In nucleotides, the CDR3 is TGCAGCGTTGAAAGGACTAGCGGGAGGAGCGAGACCCAGTACTTC.

There are many counts of this clonotype. The chain employs TRBV7-9 and TRBJ2-5; TRBD1 is a possible D gene (6 bases). CDR1 and CDR2 from the germline V gene are SEHNR and FQNEAQ (reference sequence). V was trimmed by 3 bases and J by 0 bases, leaving 17 bases between them. This CDR3 has 17 residues. The CDR3 sequence is CASSLGSLAGDQETQYF. In DNA, the CDR3 is TGTGCCAGCAGCTTGGGTTCGTTGGCAGGGGACCAAGAGACCCAGTACTTC.

Comments on this clonotype: The junction shows a germline mismatch at one end, possibly a read error. This chain joins TRBV20-1 and TRBJ2-6, with D maybe TRBD1 (5 bases). Germline lookup yields CDR1 DFQATT and CDR2 SNEGSKA (reference sequence). The CDR3 is 16 amino acids. CDR3 residues: CSARDPSGSGADVLTF. DNA of the CDR3: TGCAGTGCTAGAGATCCCTCAGGGTCTGGGGCCGACGTCCTGACTTTC.

This clonotype was recorded a few times. A read error may explain this, as a much larger clone is one base away. This chain uses TRBV7-9 with TRBJ2-1; maybe TRBD2 (5 bases). In germline, CDR1 is SEHNR, CDR2 FQNEAQ (reference sequence). The length of the CDR3 is 12 residues. The chain's CDR3 is CASTRGGNEQLF. The DNA of the CDR3 is TGTGCCAGCACCCGAGGAGGCAATGAGCAGCTCTTC.

This clonotype was recorded a few times. The rearrangement uses TRBV7-3 and TRBJ2-7, with TRBD1 matching over 8 bases. This CDR3 contains 14 residues. Germline values: CDR1 SGHTA, CDR2 FQGTGA. V lost 0 bases to trimming and J lost 4 bases; unmatched junction nucleotides: 2. The CDR3 DNA follows: TGTGCCAGCAGCTTAACTCAGGGGGCTTACGAGCAGTACTTC. This sequence encodes CASSLTQGAYEQYF.

This clonotype was seen repeatedly, ten times or more. The gene calls are TRBV5-1 and TRBJ1-1; D unresolved. The V gene lost 4 bases and the J gene lost 1 base, with 17 bases spanning the gap. Germline V gene lookup returns CDR1 SGHRS and CDR2 YFSETQ. The CDR3 is made up of 16 amino acids. CDR3 region: CASSSRVTSGNTEAFF. The CDR3 DNA sequence: TGCGCCAGCAGCAGTCGGGTGACGAGTGGGAACACTGAAGCTTTCTTT. Full variable domain (missing parts from reference TRBV5-1 and TRBJ1-1): KAGVTQTPRYLIKTRGQQVTLSCSPISGHRSVSWYQQTPGQGLQFLFEYFSETQRNKGNFPGRFSGRQFSNSRSEMNVSTLELGDSALYLCASSSRVTSGNTEAFFGQGTRLTVV.

This clonotype came up many times. The chain recombines TRBV20-1 with TRBJ1-1, with D perhaps TRBD1 (6 bases). Looked up from germline, CDR1 is DFQATT and CDR2 is SNEGSKA (reference sequence). CDR3 length: 14 amino acids. Trimming took off 3 bases at V and 5 bases at J, with 16 bases between the two ends. Written as DNA, the CDR3 is TGCAGTGCTAGGCCGGGTCGGAGGGGGACTGAAGCTTTCTTT. This sequence encodes CSARPGRRGTEAFF.

At least ten counts were recorded for this clonotype. The chain uses TRBV5-1 and TRBJ2-3, with TRBD2 matching 9 bases. Unmatched junction bases numbered 5, after V lost 3 bases and J lost 0 bases. This CDR3 has 16 amino acids. Germline CDR1 and CDR2: SGHRS and YFSETQ. The CDR3 protein is CASSSFSGSSTDTQYF. CDR3 DNA sequence: TGCGCCAGCAGCTCGTTTAGCGGGAGTAGCACAGATACGCAGTATTTT.

This clonotype has a count of ten or more. V and J are TRBV11-2 and TRBJ2-2, with 9 positions matching TRBD2. V trimming: 1 base; J trimming: 4 bases; junction bases outside the gene matches: 1. The germline V gene has CDR1 SGHAT and CDR2 FQNNGV. The CDR3 has 15 residues. The CDR3 here is CASSLVSGSTGELFF. The CDR3 DNA reads TGTGCCAGCAGCTTAGTTAGCGGGAGCACCGGGGAGCTGTTTTTT.

This chain links TRBV18 with TRBJ2-7, with D perhaps TRBD2 (5 bases). Germline CDR1 KGHSH, CDR2 LQKENI. CDR3 length: 15 amino acids. Trimming pared 2 bases from V and 7 bases from J, leaving 18 bases between. The CDR3 region is CASSPFSGSEREQYV. In nucleotides, the CDR3 is TGTGCCAGCTCACCATTCAGCGGCTCCGAGAGGGAGCAGTACGTC.